This is a list of T cell receptor beta chains from one sample in a study of CD8+CD57+ T cells in acquired aplastic anemia. TCRdb itself ran the reads through MiXCR, one entry per CDR3 protein. Here the sample spans some 170,000 distinct CDR3 sequences, roughly three fifths being singletons. Sequenced input: sorted CD4+, CD8+, or CD8+CD57+ T cells (not recorded which) from PBMCs. These receptors all stem from a human donor with aplastic anemia. Both conserved end residues are trimmed from each CDR3.

J,V,CDR3
TRBJ1-2,TRBV5-6,ASSLIPRDGYT
TRBJ1-2,TRBV19,ASSIRGAGYT
TRBJ2-5,TRBV12-3/TRBV12-4,ASSLGGKETQY
TRBJ1-1,TRBV2,ASRGQMNTEAF
TRBJ1-1,TRBV7-9,ASSSDRMNTEAF
TRBJ2-3,TRBV10-3,AISESITDTQY
TRBJ2-2,TRBV2,ASSEGTANTGELF
TRBJ2-7,TRBV6-5,ASSRTGTQPYEQY
TRBJ2-3,TRBV24-1,ATSPGVYADTQY
TRBJ2-2,TRBV6-6,ASRRDSINTGELF
TRBJ2-3,TRBV20-1,SARGPTG
TRBJ1-5,TRBV6-5,ASSYSGSHQPQH
TRBJ1-1,TRBV9,ASSVFQQMNTEAF
TRBJ1-3,TRBV5-1,ASSVTGTGIGNTIY
TRBJ2-7,TRBV27,ASSSGIEYEQY
TRBJ2-7,TRBV2,ASSPIDELSYEQY
TRBJ1-2,TRBV7-8,ASSLRQTLGYGYT
TRBJ1-3,TRBV5-1,ASSFQDRGPGNTIY